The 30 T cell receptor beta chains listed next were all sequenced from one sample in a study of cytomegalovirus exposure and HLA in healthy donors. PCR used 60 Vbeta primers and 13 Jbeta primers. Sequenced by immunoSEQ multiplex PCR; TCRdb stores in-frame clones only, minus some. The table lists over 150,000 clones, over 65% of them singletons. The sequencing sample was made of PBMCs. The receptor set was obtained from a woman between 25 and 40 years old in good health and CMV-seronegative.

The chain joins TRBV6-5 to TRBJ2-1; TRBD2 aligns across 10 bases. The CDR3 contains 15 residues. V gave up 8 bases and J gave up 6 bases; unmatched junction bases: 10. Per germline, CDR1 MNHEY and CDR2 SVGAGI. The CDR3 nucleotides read TGTGCCAGCTCGCTGAGCGGGAGGGCCCTCAATGAGCAGTTCTTC. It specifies CASSLSGRALNEQFF.

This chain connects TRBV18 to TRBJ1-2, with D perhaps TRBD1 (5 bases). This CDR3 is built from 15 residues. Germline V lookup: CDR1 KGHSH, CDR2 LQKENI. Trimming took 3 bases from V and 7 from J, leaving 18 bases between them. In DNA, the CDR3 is TGTGCCAGCTCACCCCCCGTGACAGCCAAAGGTGGCTACACCTTC. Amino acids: CASSPPVTAKGGYTF.

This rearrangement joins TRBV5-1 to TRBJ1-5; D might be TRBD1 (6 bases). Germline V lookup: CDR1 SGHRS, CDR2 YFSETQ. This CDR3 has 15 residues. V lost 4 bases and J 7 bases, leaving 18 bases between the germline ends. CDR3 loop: CASSPGDALWQPQHF. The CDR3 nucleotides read TGCGCCAGCAGCCCAGGGGACGCCCTTTGGCAGCCCCAGCATTTT. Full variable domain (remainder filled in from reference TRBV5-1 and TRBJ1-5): KAGVTQTPRYLIKTRGQQVTLSCSPISGHRSVSWYQQTPGQGLQFLFEYFSETQRNKGNFPGRFSGRQFSNSRSEMNVSTLELGDSALYLCASSPGDALWQPQHFGDGTRLSIL.

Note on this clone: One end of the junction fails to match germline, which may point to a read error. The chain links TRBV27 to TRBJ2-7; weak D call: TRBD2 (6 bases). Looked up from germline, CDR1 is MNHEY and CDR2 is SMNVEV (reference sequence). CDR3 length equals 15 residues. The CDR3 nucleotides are TGTGCCGGCAGTCCCTCCGGGGGAAGCTCCTACGAGCAGTACTTC. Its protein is CAGSPSGGSSYEQYF.

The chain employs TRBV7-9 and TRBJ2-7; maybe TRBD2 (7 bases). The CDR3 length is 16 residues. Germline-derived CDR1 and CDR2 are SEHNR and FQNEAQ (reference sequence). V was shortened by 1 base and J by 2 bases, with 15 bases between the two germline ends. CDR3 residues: CASSLGAKGGTYEQYF. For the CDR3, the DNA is TGTGCCAGCAGCTTAGGGGCAAAGGGGGGGACCTACGAGCAGTACTTC.

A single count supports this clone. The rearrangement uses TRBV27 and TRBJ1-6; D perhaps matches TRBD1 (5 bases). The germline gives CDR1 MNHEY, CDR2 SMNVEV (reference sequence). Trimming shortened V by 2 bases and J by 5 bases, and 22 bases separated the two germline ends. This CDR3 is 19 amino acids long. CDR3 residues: CASSLRGGLYLRNNSPLHF. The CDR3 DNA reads TGTGCCAGCAGTTTAAGGGGTGGACTATACCTTAGGAATAATTCACCCCTCCACTTT.

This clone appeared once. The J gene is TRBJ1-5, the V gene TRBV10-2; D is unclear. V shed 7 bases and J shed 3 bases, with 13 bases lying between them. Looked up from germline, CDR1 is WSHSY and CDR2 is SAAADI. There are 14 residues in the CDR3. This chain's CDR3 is CASTSEAPNQPQHF. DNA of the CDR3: TGCGCCAGCACTTCGGAGGCCCCCAATCAGCCCCAGCATTTT.

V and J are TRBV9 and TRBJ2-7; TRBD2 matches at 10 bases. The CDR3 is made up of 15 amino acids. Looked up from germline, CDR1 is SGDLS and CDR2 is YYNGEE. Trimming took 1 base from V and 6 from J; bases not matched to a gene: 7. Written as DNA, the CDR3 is TGTGCCAGCAGCGTAACGAGCGGGGGGGTTTCCGAGCAGTACTTC. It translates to CASSVTSGGVSEQYF.

The CDR3 spells CAITSGRAGLNTEAFF. In nucleotides, the CDR3 is TGTGCCATCACATCGGGTAGGGCGGGGCTGAACACTGAAGCTTTCTTT. The chain uses TRBV10-3 and TRBJ1-1, with D tentatively TRBD1 (5 bases). Germline V gives CDR1 ENHRY, CDR2 SYGVKD. V lost 7 bases and J 0 bases, leaving 18 bases between the germline ends. The CDR3 runs 16 residues.

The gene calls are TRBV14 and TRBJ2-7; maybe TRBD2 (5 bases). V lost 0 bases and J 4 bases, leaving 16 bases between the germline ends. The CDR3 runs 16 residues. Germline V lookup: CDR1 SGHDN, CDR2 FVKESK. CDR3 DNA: TGTGCCAGCAGCCAAGATCGCCCGGGGAATAGGTACGAGCAGTACTTC. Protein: CASSQDRPGNRYEQYF.

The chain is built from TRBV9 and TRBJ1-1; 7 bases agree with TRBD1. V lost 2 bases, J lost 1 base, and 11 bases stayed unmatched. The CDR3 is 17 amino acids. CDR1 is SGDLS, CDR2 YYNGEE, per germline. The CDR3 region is CASSVTGQGVGNTEAFF. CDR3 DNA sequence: TGTGCCAGCAGCGTGACAGGGCAGGGGGTTGGGAACACTGAAGCTTTCTTT.

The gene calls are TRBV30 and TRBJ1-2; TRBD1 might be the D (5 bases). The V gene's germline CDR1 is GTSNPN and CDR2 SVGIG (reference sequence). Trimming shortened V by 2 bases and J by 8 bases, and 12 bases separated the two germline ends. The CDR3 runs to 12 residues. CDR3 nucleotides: TGTGCCTGGAGTATCATTGGGGGGGGCTACACCTTC. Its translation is CAWSIIGGGYTF. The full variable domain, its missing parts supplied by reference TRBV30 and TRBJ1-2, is SQTIHQWPATLVQPVGSPLSLECTVEGTSNPNLYWYRQAAGRGLQLLFYSVGIGQISSEVPQNLSASRPQDRQFILSSKKLLLSDSGFYLCAWSIIGGGYTFGSGTRLTVV.

This CDR3 reads CASLPGRTTLGEQFF. CDR3 nucleotides: TGTGCCAGCCTACCGGGGAGGACTACATTGGGTGAGCAGTTCTTC. The J gene is TRBJ2-1, the V gene TRBV6-1; D is perhaps TRBD2 (6 bases). Germline CDR1 reads MNHNS; CDR2 reads SASEGT. The V and J ends lost 8 bases and 9 bases respectively, with 23 bases between them. The CDR3 extends over 15 amino acids.

CDR3 sequence: CASSLVAGSNQPQHF. The CDR3 DNA follows: TGTGCCAGCAGCTTAGTTGCAGGGAGCAATCAGCCCCAGCATTTT. V and J are TRBV7-6 and TRBJ1-5, with a tentative D call TRBD1 (5 bases). Germline CDR1 SGHVS, CDR2 FNYEAQ. V shed 1 base and J shed 1 base, with 8 bases lying between them. The CDR3 loop spans 15 amino acids.

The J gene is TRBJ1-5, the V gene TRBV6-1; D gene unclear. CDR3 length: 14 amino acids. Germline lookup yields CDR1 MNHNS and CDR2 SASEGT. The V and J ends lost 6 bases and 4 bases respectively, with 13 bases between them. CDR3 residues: CASREARQNQPQHF. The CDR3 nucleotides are TGTGCCAGCAGGGAGGCCAGGCAAAATCAGCCCCAGCATTTT.

The DNA of the CDR3 is TGTGCCAGCAGTAGGGACAGGTCCTACACCGGGGAGCTGTTTTTT. It encodes CASSRDRSYTGELFF. The chain joins TRBV2 to TRBJ2-2; 8 bases are shared with TRBD1. Per the germline V gene, CDR1 is SNHLY and CDR2 is FYNNEI. This CDR3 is 15 amino acids long. J gave up 3 bases and V 5 bases, and 5 bases lay outside the gene matches. Complete variable domain (other parts from reference TRBV2 and TRBJ2-2): EPEVTQTPSHQVTQMGQEVILRCVPISNHLYFYWYRQILGQKVEFLVSFYNNEISEKSEIFDDQFSVERPDGSNFTLKIRSTKLEDSAMYFCASSRDRSYTGELFFGEGSRLTVL.

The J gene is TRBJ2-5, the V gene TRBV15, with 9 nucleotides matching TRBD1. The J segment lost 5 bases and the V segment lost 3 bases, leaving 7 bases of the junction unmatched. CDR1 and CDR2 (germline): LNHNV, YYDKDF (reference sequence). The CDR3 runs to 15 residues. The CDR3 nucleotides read TGTGCCACCAGCAGCAGACAGGGGGTGACGGAGACCCAGTACTTC. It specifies CATSSRQGVTETQYF.

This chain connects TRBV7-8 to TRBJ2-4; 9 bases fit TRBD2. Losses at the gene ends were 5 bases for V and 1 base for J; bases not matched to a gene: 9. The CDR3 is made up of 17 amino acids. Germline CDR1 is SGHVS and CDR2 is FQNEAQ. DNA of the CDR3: TGTGCCAGCAGCATCCAAACTAGCGGGTGGGCCAAAAACATTCAGTACTTC. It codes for CASSIQTSGWAKNIQYF.

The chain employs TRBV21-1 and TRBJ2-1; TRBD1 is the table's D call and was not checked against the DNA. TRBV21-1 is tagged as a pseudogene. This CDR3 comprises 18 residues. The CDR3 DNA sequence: TGTGCCAGCAGCGCCAAGACAGGGGGTAATAGTTCCTACAATGAGCAGTTCTTC. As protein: CASSAKTGGNSSYNEQFF.

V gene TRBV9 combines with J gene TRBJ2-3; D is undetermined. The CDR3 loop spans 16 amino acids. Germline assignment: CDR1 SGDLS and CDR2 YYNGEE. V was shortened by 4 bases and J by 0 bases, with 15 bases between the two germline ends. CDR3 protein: CASSPRQKTSTDTQYF. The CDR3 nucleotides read TGTGCCAGCAGCCCAAGACAAAAAACTAGCACAGATACGCAGTATTTT.

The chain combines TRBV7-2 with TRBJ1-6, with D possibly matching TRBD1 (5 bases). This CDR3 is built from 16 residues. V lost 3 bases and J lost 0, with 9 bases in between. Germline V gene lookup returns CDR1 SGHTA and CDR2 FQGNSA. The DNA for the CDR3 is TGTGCCAGCAGCTTGGGGGGGGGCTCCTATAATTCACCCCTCCACTTT. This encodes CASSLGGGSYNSPLHF.

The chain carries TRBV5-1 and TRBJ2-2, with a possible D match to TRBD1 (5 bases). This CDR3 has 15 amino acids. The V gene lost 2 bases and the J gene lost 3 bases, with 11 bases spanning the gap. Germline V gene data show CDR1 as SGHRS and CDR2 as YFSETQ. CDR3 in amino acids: CASSFGATDTGELFF. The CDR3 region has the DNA TGCGCCAGCAGCTTTGGGGCAACTGACACCGGGGAGCTGTTTTTT.

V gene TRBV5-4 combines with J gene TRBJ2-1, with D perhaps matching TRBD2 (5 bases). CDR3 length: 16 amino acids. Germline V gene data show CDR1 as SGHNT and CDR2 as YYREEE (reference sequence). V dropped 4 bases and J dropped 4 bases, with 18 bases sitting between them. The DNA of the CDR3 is TGTGCCAGCAGCGATCCCTCGCTAGCAGTTTACAATGAGCAGTTCTTC. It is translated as CASSDPSLAVYNEQFF.

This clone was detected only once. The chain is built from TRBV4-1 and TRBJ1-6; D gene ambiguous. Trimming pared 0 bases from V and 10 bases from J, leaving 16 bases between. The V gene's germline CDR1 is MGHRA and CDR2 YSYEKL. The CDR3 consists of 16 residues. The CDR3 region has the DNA TGCGCCAGCAGCCAAGATCCGGTCCTCGGGGTGTCACCCCTCCACTTT. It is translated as CASSQDPVLGVSPLHF.

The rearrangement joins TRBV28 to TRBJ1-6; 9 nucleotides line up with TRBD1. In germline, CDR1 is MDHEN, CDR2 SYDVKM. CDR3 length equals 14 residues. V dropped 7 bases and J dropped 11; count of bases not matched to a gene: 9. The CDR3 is CASTVDRGMAPLHF. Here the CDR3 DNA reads TGTGCCAGCACCGTGGACAGGGGAATGGCACCCCTCCACTTT.

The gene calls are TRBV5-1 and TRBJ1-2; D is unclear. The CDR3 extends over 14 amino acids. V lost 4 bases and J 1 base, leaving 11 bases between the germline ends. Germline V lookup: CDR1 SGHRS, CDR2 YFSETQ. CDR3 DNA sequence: TGCGCCAGCAGCCCGGAAGGCGGTAACTATGGCTACACCTTC. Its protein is CASSPEGGNYGYTF. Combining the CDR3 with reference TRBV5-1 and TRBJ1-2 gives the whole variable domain KAGVTQTPRYLIKTRGQQVTLSCSPISGHRSVSWYQQTPGQGLQFLFEYFSETQRNKGNFPGRFSGRQFSNSRSEMNVSTLELGDSALYLCASSPEGGNYGYTFGSGTRLTVV.

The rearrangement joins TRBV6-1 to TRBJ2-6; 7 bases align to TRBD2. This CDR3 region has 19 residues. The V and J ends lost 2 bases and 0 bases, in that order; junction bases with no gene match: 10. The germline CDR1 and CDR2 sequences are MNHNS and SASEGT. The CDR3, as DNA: TGTGCCAGCAGTGAATCCGGGGGAGGGACCTACTCTGGGGCCAACGTCCTGACTTTC. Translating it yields CASSESGGGTYSGANVLTF.

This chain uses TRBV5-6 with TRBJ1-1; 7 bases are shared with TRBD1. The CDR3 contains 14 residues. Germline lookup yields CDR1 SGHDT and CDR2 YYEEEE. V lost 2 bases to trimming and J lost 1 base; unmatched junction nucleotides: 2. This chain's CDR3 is CASSLGGQNTEAFF. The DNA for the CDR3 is TGTGCCAGCAGCTTAGGGGGCCAGAACACTGAAGCTTTCTTT.

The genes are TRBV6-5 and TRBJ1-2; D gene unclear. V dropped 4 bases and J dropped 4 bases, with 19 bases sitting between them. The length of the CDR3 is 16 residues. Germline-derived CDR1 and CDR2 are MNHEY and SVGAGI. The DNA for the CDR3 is TGTGCCAGCAGTTCCCGGGGAGGGCCTAGAGGCTATGGCTACACCTTC. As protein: CASSSRGGPRGYGYTF.

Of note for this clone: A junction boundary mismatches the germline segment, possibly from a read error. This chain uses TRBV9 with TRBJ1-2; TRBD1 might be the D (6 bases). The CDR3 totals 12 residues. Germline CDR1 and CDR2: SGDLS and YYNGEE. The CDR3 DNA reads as TGTGCCAGCAGCGTCAACAGGGATGGCTACCCCTTC. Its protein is CASSVNRDGYPF.